Below, 10 T cell receptor beta chains from the same sample are listed, as sequenced in a study of blood T cell repertoires in COVID-19 (dated by TCRdb to 2019 to 2021). The library was obtained by the immunoSEQ multiplex PCR assay. Drawn from immuneACCESS, this table holds only the in-frame rearrangements with V and J called that TCRdb kept. Clones are partly lost; checked studies trace under half to an unresolved V gene and leave the rest unexplained. This sample comprises roughly 80,000 clones, roughly 90% of them detected only once. The ten largest clonotypes hold approximately 16% of the sample. The sequencing input was peripheral blood. The receptors derive from an elderly woman with active or convalescent COVID-19.

The chain joins TRBV5-4 to TRBJ1-2; D is uncertain. V was shortened by 0 bases and J by 2 bases, with 5 bases between the two germline ends. Germline loops: CDR1 SGHNT, CDR2 YYREEE (reference sequence). This CDR3 has 13 amino acids. This CDR3 reads CASSLAGNYGYTF. CDR3 in DNA: TGTGCCAGCAGCTTGGCAGGAAACTATGGCTACACCTTC. Drawing the rest from reference TRBV5-4 and TRBJ1-2, the complete variable domain is ETGVTQSPTHLIKTRGQQVTLRCSSQSGHNTVSWYQQALGQGPQFIFQYYREEENGRGNFPPRFSGLQFPNYSSELNVNALELDDSALYLCASSLAGNYGYTFGSGTRLTVV.

The V call is TRBV19, the J call TRBJ2-2, with 8 nucleotides matching TRBD1. CDR3 length: 14 amino acids. CDR1 is LNHDA and CDR2 is SQIVND in the germline V gene (reference sequence). V lost 6 bases, J lost 7 bases, and 7 bases stayed unmatched. CDR3 DNA sequence: TGTGCCAGTAGAAGTCAGGGGGCGTTCGGGGAGCTGTTTTTT. Translating it yields CASRSQGAFGELFF.

The chain employs TRBV6-5 and TRBJ2-4; 9 bases agree with TRBD1. Germline V lookup: CDR1 MNHEY, CDR2 SVGAGI. The CDR3 is 14 amino acids. V gave up 7 bases and J gave up 4 bases; unmatched junction bases: 5. The CDR3 DNA reads as TGTGCCAGCATTGGGACAGGGCAAAAAAACATTCAGTACTTC. It specifies CASIGTGQKNIQYF.

The chain uses TRBV7-9 and TRBJ2-2; no reliable D call. Per the germline V gene, CDR1 is SEHNR and CDR2 is FQNEAQ (reference sequence). The V end was cut by 1 base, the J end by 5 bases, with 11 bases between. The CDR3 runs to 15 residues. Here the CDR3 reads CASSLVRSWTGELFF. The CDR3 DNA reads TGTGCCAGCAGCTTAGTGCGCTCGTGGACCGGGGAGCTGTTTTTT.

V is TRBV7-2 and J is TRBJ2-7, with TRBD2 matching over 7 bases. Germline V gene lookup returns CDR1 SGHTA and CDR2 FQGNSA. The CDR3 spans 18 residues. Trimming took 3 bases from V and 1 from J; bases not matched to a gene: 15. CDR3 protein: CASSFRALQRGLSYEQYF. The CDR3 nucleotides are TGTGCCAGCAGCTTTAGGGCCCTCCAGCGGGGACTGTCCTACGAGCAGTACTTC.

V gene TRBV7-3 combines with J gene TRBJ2-3, with TRBD2 matching 9 bases. V lost 5 bases, J lost 4 bases, and 7 bases stayed unmatched. The length of the CDR3 is 15 residues. The germline V gene encodes CDR1 SGHTA and CDR2 FQGTGA. Here the CDR3 reads CASSLRGGSADTQYF. The CDR3 region has the DNA TGTGCCAGCAGCCTGCGGGGGGGCTCTGCAGATACGCAGTATTTT.

The CDR3 DNA sequence: TGTGCCAGCAGAACTCAGGGGGTTGACAATCAGCCCCAGCATTTT. Protein product: CASRTQGVDNQPQHF. This chain connects TRBV6-6 to TRBJ1-5; 7 nucleotides match TRBD1. Germline assignment: CDR1 MNHNY and CDR2 SVGAGI (reference sequence). Trimming took 6 bases from V and 3 from J; bases not matched to a gene: 8. This CDR3 comprises 15 residues.

This sequence joins TRBV2 and TRBJ1-2; D remains ambiguous. Deletions cut 1 base from V and 2 bases from J, with 5 bases between. CDR1 and CDR2 (germline): SNHLY, FYNNEI. The CDR3 consists of 13 residues. CDR3 in DNA: TGTGCCAGCAGTGAAGGGGAGAACTATGGCTACACCTTC. Translated, it gives CASSEGENYGYTF.

The rearrangement uses TRBV7-2 and TRBJ2-1; 15 bases match TRBD2. Germline CDR1 and CDR2: SGHTA and FQGNSA. This CDR3 has 14 amino acids. J was trimmed by 9 bases and V by 4 bases; bases with no gene match: 1. CDR3 sequence reads: CASSWTSGGGEQFF. The CDR3 DNA reads as TGTGCCAGCAGCTGGACTAGCGGGGGGGGTGAGCAGTTCTTC.

This clone showed up just once. This rearrangement joins TRBV18 to TRBJ1-2; possible D gene TRBD1, 5 bases. Germline V CDR1 and CDR2: KGHSH, LQKENI. The CDR3 totals 15 residues. Trimming pared 3 bases from V and 5 bases from J, leaving 16 bases between. CDR3 bases: TGTGCCAGCTCACCCGGCCAGGGAAGTATTTATGGCTACACCTTC. It translates to CASSPGQGSIYGYTF.